This TCR beta chain was recorded in a study of OX40 agonist ivuxolimab in advanced cancers. Turning to the study itself: The drug used for patients, ivuxolimab, was an agonistic anti-OX40 (CD134) antibody. Notes on the study in general: Which antigen the expanded peripheral T cells recognized is unknown. Expansion of clones was among the lowest in partial responders at 0.1-3.0 mg/kg.

On this clone itself: As yet, its antigen is unknown.

The V gene's germline CDR1 is LNHDA and CDR2 SQIVND (reference sequence). V was cut by 7 bases and J by 2 bases, with 15 bases left in between. This CDR3 has 15 residues. The cohort excluded patients with autoimmune disease history or systemic immunosuppression. Using immunoSEQ multiplex PCR, the repertoire was profiled, and TCRdb retains in-frame clones only, with some absent. The sample shows tens of thousands of clones, over 80% of them seen only once. The receptor comes from an adult with an advanced solid tumor such as melanoma, head and neck, liver or kidney cancer. The gene calls are TRBV19 and TRBJ2-1, with D hard to call. The sample was CD4+ or CD8+ T cells sorted from blood, taken in a trial of the OX40 agonist ivuxolimab. In nucleotides, the CDR3 is TGTGCCAGTACCCCCGCCCCAACACCCTACAATGAGCAGTTCTTC. It is translated as CASTPAPTPYNEQFF.